The 27 T cell receptor beta chains listed next were all sequenced from one sample in a study of molecular identifiers for immune sequencing clone quantification. One entry per CDR3 protein, called by TCRdb with MiXCR from the PCR reads. The sample lists roughly 93,000 distinct CDR3 sequences, under 20% occurring once. The sample taken for sequencing was naive CD8+ T cells from blood, with Jurkat cell RNA spiked in. Subset noted: FACS-sorted CD8+CD4-CCR7+CD45RA+ naive T cells. These receptors were taken from a human donor in good health. Some libraries in this study had Jurkat cell RNA spiked in.

The chain links TRBV9 to TRBJ2-2; D gene unclear. Germline V gene data show CDR1 as SGDLS and CDR2 as YYNGEE. The germline V and J ends were trimmed by 5 bases and 1 base, with 12 bases remaining between them. The CDR3 has 15 amino acids. The DNA for the CDR3 is TGTGCCAGCAGACCCTCATATGGGAACACCGGGGAGCTGTTTTTT. This encodes CASRPSYGNTGELFF.

In its sample, this clonotype was seen many times. This chain uses TRBV6-5 with TRBJ2-5, with D tentatively TRBD1 (7 bases). The germline V gene encodes CDR1 MNHEY and CDR2 SVGAGI. The CDR3 extends over 13 amino acids. Trimming took off 7 bases at V and 2 bases at J, with 11 bases between the two ends. This chain's CDR3 is CASTSGGQETQYF. CDR3 DNA: TGTGCCAGCACCTCAGGGGGGCAAGAGACCCAGTACTTC.

The chain links TRBV29-1 to TRBJ2-1; 9 bases align to TRBD1. Germline assignment: CDR1 SQVTM and CDR2 ANQGSEA. Trimming took 7 bases from V and 12 from J; bases not matched to a gene: 19. The CDR3 length is 15 residues. The CDR3 reads CSAYPGTGSRGGQFF. The CDR3, as DNA: TGCAGCGCGTATCCCGGGACAGGGTCAAGGGGTGGGCAGTTCTTC.

A note on this clonotype: A single base separates this from a much larger clone, so it may be a read error. The chain couples TRBV28 to TRBJ1-5; a possible D gene is TRBD1 (5 bases). V was cut by 1 base and J by 9 bases, with 13 bases left in between. Germline lookup yields CDR1 MDHEN and CDR2 SYDVKM. CDR3 length: 14 residues. The CDR3 region has the DNA TGTGCCAGCAGTTTATCCAGGGCTGGTCTGCCCCAGCATTTT. It encodes CASSLSRAGLPQHF.

This chain joins TRBV19 and TRBJ1-1, with a possible D match to TRBD1 (5 bases). The V gene lost 4 bases and the J gene lost 0 bases, with 9 bases spanning the gap. Germline V gene data show CDR1 as LNHDA and CDR2 as SQIVND (reference sequence). This CDR3 has 14 residues. The CDR3 loop is CASSNTGVNTEAFF. The CDR3 nucleotides read TGTGCCAGTAGTAATACAGGAGTGAACACTGAAGCTTTCTTT.

Remarks on this clonotype: Given a much more abundant clone one base away, this may be a read error. J is TRBJ1-5 and V is TRBV6-2 or TRBV6-3, with D unclear. CDR3 length: 15 amino acids. From germline, CDR1 is MNHEY and CDR2 SVGEGT. The V gene lost 4 bases and the J gene lost 3 bases, with 13 bases spanning the gap. The CDR3: CASSSKSAYNQPQHF. The CDR3, as DNA: TGTGCCAGCAGTTCCAAAAGTGCCTACAATCAGCCCCAGCATTTT.

This clonotype was recorded at least ten times. The rearrangement joins TRBV4-3 to TRBJ2-7; D is unresolved. V lost 0 bases, J lost 6 bases, and 6 bases lay in between. From germline, CDR1 is LGHNA and CDR2 YSLEER. CDR3 size: 12 residues. The CDR3 spells CASSQDMGEQYF. The CDR3 DNA reads as TGCGCCAGCAGCCAAGACATGGGCGAGCAGTACTTC.

In regard to this clonotype: Compared with germline, one end of the junction differs, possibly owing to a read error. The chain uses TRBV28 and TRBJ1-2; 8 bases are shared with TRBD1. The CDR3 contains 23 residues. Germline V gene lookup returns CDR1 MDHEN and CDR2 SYDVKM. The CDR3 reads CASSFTVASTAPGQGGANYGYAF. The CDR3 DNA follows: TGTGCCAGCAGTTTCACCGTAGCCAGTACGGCGCCCGGACAGGGTGGAGCTAACTATGGCTACGCCTTC.

This clonotype was seen many times. This chain joins TRBV28 and TRBJ2-7; TRBD1 aligns across 7 bases. CDR1 is MDHEN, CDR2 SYDVKM, per germline. Germline trimming cut 6 bases from V and 2 bases from J; bases unmatched to any gene: 10. This CDR3 is 15 amino acids long. CDR3 amino acids: CASRKDPGQPYEQYF. The CDR3 DNA reads as TGTGCCAGCAGAAAGGACCCGGGACAGCCCTACGAGCAGTACTTC.

This clonotype was recorded at least ten times. V and J are TRBV6-5 and TRBJ2-1, with a tentative D call TRBD1 (5 bases). Between the trimmed V and J ends, which lost 2 bases and 6 bases, there was a span of 11 bases. In germline, CDR1 is MNHEY, CDR2 SVGAGI. The CDR3 has 14 residues. CDR3 sequence reads: CASSYTQGSNEQFF. Here the CDR3 DNA reads TGTGCCAGCAGTTACACCCAGGGAAGCAATGAGCAGTTCTTC.

This clonotype was detected a few times. Just one base apart from a much larger clone, this may be a read error. The chain uses TRBV7-8 and TRBJ1-5, with 10 bases fitting TRBD1. The CDR3 extends over 15 amino acids. Germline CDR1 and CDR2: SGHVS and FQNEAQ. V lost 5 bases to trimming and J lost 6 bases; unmatched junction nucleotides: 7. As DNA, the CDR3 is TGTGCCAGCAGCGACGGGACAGGGGTTAGTCAGCCCCAGCATTTT. The encoded protein is CASSDGTGVSQPQHF.

In this sample, this clonotype turned up many times. The chain is built from TRBV29-1 and TRBJ2-3; no reliable D call. The CDR3 sequence is 14 residues long. V was clipped by 6 bases and J by 1 base, with 14 bases between them. CDR1 and CDR2 from the germline V gene are SQVTM and ANQGSEA. This CDR3 is CSVWSPVGTDTQYF. The CDR3 DNA reads TGCAGCGTCTGGTCTCCGGTGGGCACAGATACGCAGTATTTT.

In the case of this clonotype: This may be a read error: a much more frequent sequence differs by one nucleotide. The CDR3 nucleotides are TGCGCCAGCAGCCAGGGACAGGGGGGAGATACGCGGTATTTT. Translating it yields CASSQGQGGDTRYF. V is TRBV4-1 and J is TRBJ2-3; TRBD1 agrees at 11 bases. The CDR3 totals 14 residues. CDR1 and CDR2 (germline): MGHRA, YSYEKL.

As to this clonotype: Given a much more abundant clone one base away, this may be a read error. The V gene is TRBV6-2 or TRBV6-3, the J gene TRBJ2-7, with TRBD2 identical over 10 bases. This CDR3 region has 15 residues. From germline, CDR1 is MNHEY and CDR2 SVGEGT. Here the CDR3 reads CASSYGLAGVNEQHF. CDR3 DNA sequence: TGTGCCAGCAGTTACGGGCTAGCGGGAGTGAACGAGCAGCACTTC.

The rearrangement uses TRBV5-1 and TRBJ1-1; tentatively, D is TRBD1 (5 bases). Germline loops: CDR1 SGHRS, CDR2 YFSETQ. The germline V and J ends were trimmed by 0 bases and 4 bases, with 7 bases remaining between them. This CDR3 has 13 residues. As DNA, the CDR3 is TGCGCCAGCAGCTTGGAAGGGGCCACTGAAGCTTTCTTT. Translated, it gives CASSLEGATEAFF. The whole variable domain, remainder taken from reference TRBV5-1 and TRBJ1-1, is KAGVTQTPRYLIKTRGQQVTLSCSPISGHRSVSWYQQTPGQGLQFLFEYFSETQRNKGNFPGRFSGRQFSNSRSEMNVSTLELGDSALYLCASSLEGATEAFFGQGTRLTVV.

This clonotype has ten or more counts. The chain recombines TRBV29-1 with TRBJ2-1; 7 positions agree with TRBD1. CDR1 is SQVTM and CDR2 is ANQGSEA in the germline V gene. This CDR3 spans 14 amino acids. The V segment lost 4 bases and the J segment 6 bases; nucleotides outside the gene matches: 9. This CDR3 is CSVGTGPLGNEQFF. CDR3 nucleotides: TGCAGCGTTGGGACAGGACCCCTTGGCAATGAGCAGTTCTTC.

A note on this clonotype: A junction end diverges from the germline sequence, so it may reflect a read error. The V and J genes are TRBV19 and TRBJ1-1; D uncertain. In germline, CDR1 is LNHDA, CDR2 SQIVND (reference sequence). The CDR3 is made up of 13 amino acids. CDR3 nucleotides: TGTGTCAGTAGCCTGAACGGGAACACTGAAGCTTTCTTT. Its protein product is CVSSLNGNTEAFF. The entire variable domain, with the rest obtained from reference TRBV19 and TRBJ1-1, is as follows: DGGITQSPKYLFRKEGQNVTLSCEQNLNHDAMYWYRQDPGQGLRLIYYSQIVNDFQKGDIAEGYSVSREKKESFPLTVTSAQKNPTAFYLCVSSLNGNTEAFFGQGTRLTVV.

This chain connects TRBV4-3 to TRBJ1-6; D perhaps matches TRBD1 (5 bases). The V and J ends lost 0 bases and 7 bases respectively, with 13 bases between them. This CDR3 contains 16 residues. Germline-derived CDR1 and CDR2 are LGHNA and YSLEER. The CDR3, as DNA: TGCGCCAGCAGCCAAGACAGGGAATTGTACAATTCACCCCTCCACTTT. Amino acids: CASSQDRELYNSPLHF.

This clonotype was found many times. The rearrangement links TRBV9 to TRBJ2-2; no definite D call. The germline V and J ends were trimmed by 0 bases and 2 bases, with 8 bases remaining between them. CDR1 SGDLS and CDR2 YYNGEE come from the germline V gene. This CDR3 is 15 amino acids long. CDR3 residues: CASSVAEDNTGELFF. CDR3 nucleotides: TGTGCCAGCAGCGTAGCTGAGGACAACACCGGGGAGCTGTTTTTT.

This clonotype was counted at least ten times. This chain connects TRBV7-9 to TRBJ2-6; TRBD1 agrees at 7 bases. CDR3 size: 23 residues. In germline, CDR1 is SEHNR, CDR2 FQNEAQ (reference sequence). The V gene end was trimmed by 6 bases and the J gene end by 2 bases; junction bases not matched to a gene: 28. CDR3 in DNA: TGTGCCAGCAGTGCCCAATCGGGACAGATAATTACCCTGCCTTCCCCTGGGGCCAACGTCCTGACTTTC. It encodes CASSAQSGQIITLPSPGANVLTF. Looking up the rest from reference TRBV7-9 and TRBJ2-6 gives the full variable domain: DTGVSQNPRHKITKRGQNVTFRCDPISEHNRLYWYRQTLGQGPEFLTYFQNEAQLEKSRLLSDRFSAERPKGSFSTLEIQRTEQGDSAMYLCASSAQSGQIITLPSPGANVLTFGAGSRLTVL.

This clonotype was observed a handful of times. Since a much larger clone is just one base distant, this may be a read error. The chain employs TRBV18 and TRBJ1-4; tentatively, D is TRBD1 (5 bases). Germline V gives CDR1 KGHSH, CDR2 LQKENI. The length of the CDR3 is 15 residues. In DNA, the CDR3 is TGTGCCAGCTCCCCAGGACATCCAACTAATGAAAAACAGTTTTTT. Its translation is CASSPGHPTNEKQFF.

This clonotype has a count of ten or more. The chain employs TRBV11-2 and TRBJ2-7; D gene ambiguous. The V end was cut by 1 base, the J end by 4 bases, with 11 bases between. Germline loops: CDR1 SGHAT, CDR2 FQNNGV. The CDR3 totals 14 residues. The CDR3 DNA reads TGTGCCAGCAGCTTAGTTTCGACACAATACGAGCAGTACTTC. This encodes CASSLVSTQYEQYF.

V and J are TRBV11-2 and TRBJ1-1, with TRBD1 matching over 7 bases. The CDR3 runs to 16 residues. The germline CDR1 and CDR2 sequences are SGHAT and FQNNGV. V shed 2 bases, J shed 0 bases, and the junction held 6 bases outside the gene matches. CDR3: CASSLTGVDLNTEAFF. The CDR3 DNA reads as TGTGCCAGCAGCTTAACAGGGGTAGATTTGAACACTGAAGCTTTCTTT.

This clonotype came up many times. The chain couples TRBV14 to TRBJ2-5, with D possibly matching TRBD1 (6 bases). The ends were cut back, 6 bases at V and 4 bases at J, with 12 bases in the middle. Germline values: CDR1 SGHDN, CDR2 FVKESK. This CDR3 is built from 13 residues. The CDR3 here is CASRETGRETQYF. In nucleotides, the CDR3 is TGTGCCAGCAGGGAGACAGGACGAGAGACCCAGTACTTC.

This clonotype has ten or more counts. The chain joins TRBV7-9 to TRBJ2-7; no clear D. The V end was cut by 2 bases, the J end by 6 bases, with 11 bases between. The germline CDR1 and CDR2 sequences are SEHNR and FQNEAQ (reference sequence). The CDR3 covers 13 residues. The CDR3 loop reads CASSLSFSPEQYF. The CDR3 region has the DNA TGTGCCAGCAGCTTATCATTCAGCCCCGAGCAGTACTTC. The entire variable domain, with the rest obtained from reference TRBV7-9 and TRBJ2-7, is as follows: DTGVSQNPRHKITKRGQNVTFRCDPISEHNRLYWYRQTLGQGPEFLTYFQNEAQLEKSRLLSDRFSAERPKGSFSTLEIQRTEQGDSAMYLCASSLSFSPEQYFGPGTRLTVT.

This clonotype was observed many times. The CDR3 loop reads CSVHGSGTQYF. The CDR3 DNA reads TGCAGCGTTCACGGCTCGGGGACCCAGTACTTC. The chain joins TRBV29-1 to TRBJ2-5; D call uncertain. Looked up from germline, CDR1 is SQVTM and CDR2 is ANQGSEA. V lost 5 bases and J 7 bases, leaving 11 bases between the germline ends. This CDR3 has 11 amino acids. Drawing the rest from reference TRBV29-1 and TRBJ2-5, the complete variable domain is SAVISQKPSRDICQRGTSLTIQCQVDSQVTMMFWYRQQPGQSLTLIATANQGSEATYESGFVIDKFPISRPNLTFSTLTVSNMSPEDSSIYLCSVHGSGTQYFGPGTRLLVL.

Of note for this clonotype: A single base separates this from a much larger clone, so it may be a read error. This is likely a read error, given that the CDR3 carries no conserved phenylalanine or tryptophan at its end. The J gene is TRBJ2-1, the V gene TRBV7-9, with TRBD1 identical over 8 bases. The ends lost 5 bases at V and 2 bases at J; junction bases unmatched: 8. The CDR3 has 16 amino acids. CDR1 is SEHNR, CDR2 FQNEAQ, per germline (reference sequence). The CDR3 here is CASSRQGTYPYNEQFL. CDR3 nucleotide sequence: TGTGCCAGCAGCCGACAGGGGACCTACCCCTACAATGAGCAGTTCCTC.